What follows is one TCR beta chain and its context. Its antigen is unidentified. These data come from a study of T cell responses to AZD1222 COVID-19 vaccine. Study summary: Doses given second, at about 4 or about 12 weeks, were pooled.

This CDR3 contains 16 residues. Germline loops: CDR1 LGHNA, CDR2 YNFKEQ. V shed 0 bases, J shed 9 bases, and the junction held 5 bases outside the gene matches. Profiling relied on immunoSEQ multiplex PCR, and the TCRdb table lists in-frame clones only, not all of them. The sample contains 130,000 or so clones, around nine tenths of which appear only once. Study-wide points: Most donors were white British and more were female, and clonal diversity was possibly underestimated.

This sequence joins TRBV4-2 and TRBJ2-2, with 12 nucleotides matching TRBD2. The receptor comes from an adult in good health. The sample consisted of peripheral blood, taken on day 0 of AZD1222 vaccination. CDR3 loop: CASSQDASGGAWELFF. The CDR3 DNA reads as TGTGCCAGCAGCCAAGATGCTAGCGGGGGGGCTTGGGAGCTGTTTTTT.